This T cell receptor (beta chain) comes out of a study of OX40 agonist ivuxolimab in advanced cancers. Some clones are missing from TCRdb's copy, which holds only in-frame ones; the method was immunoSEQ multiplex PCR. This repertoire shows 40,000 to 60,000 clones, roughly 80% found once; its top ten account for 1.5% to 2%. V dropped 7 bases and J dropped 5; count of bases not matched to a gene: 7. CDR3 length: 14 residues. Germline V gene sequence: CDR1 LNHDA, CDR2 SQIVND (reference sequence). Notes on this clone: What it recognizes is unknown.

Study conclusions and caveats: The mean number of expanded clones was higher in CD8+ T cells than in CD4+.

The genes are TRBV19 and TRBJ2-2; TRBD1 aligns across 7 bases. The clonotype originates from an adult with an advanced solid tumor such as melanoma, head and neck, liver or kidney cancer. The source material was CD4+ or CD8+ T cells sorted from blood, sampled in a trial of the OX40 agonist ivuxolimab. This CDR3 reads CASTGSRGTGELFF. In nucleotides, the CDR3 is TGTGCCAGTACCGGGTCCAGGGGGACCGGGGAGCTGTTTTTT.